This passage covers 22 T cell receptor beta chains from one sample sequenced in a study of naive and memory T cell subsets (dated 2017 in TCRdb). Here is what the overall study found, with its caveats: Naive repertoires, especially CD8, contained a few larger clonotypes, possibly memory cells re-expressing CD45RA.

The antigens these receptors bind are not known. The method behind the library was UMI-ligation and nested PCR. The sequencer was an Illumina MiSeq. The beta constant-region primer was an equimolar mix of two oligonucleotides covering both TRBC1 and TRBC2. The ligated cDNA went through four rounds of PCR with nested alpha and beta constant-region primers together with the SP2 primer. TCRdb ran its own pipeline on the public reads, namely fastp trimming at Q25 and MiXCR clone calling, and kept in-frame beta chains. Rows are unified per CDR3 protein, each entry keeping the most common DNA and genes. The sample table lists more than 95,000 distinct CDR3 sequences, approximately 15% of them with a count of one. The top ten clones comprise roughly 2.8% of the sample. The sequenced sample was naive CD8+ T cells from blood. The meaning of the sample's cell subset or site label: naive T cells, CD45RA high CD27+. The receptor set was obtained from a human donor in good health.

The rearrangement joins TRBV4-3 to TRBJ1-1, with a tentative D call TRBD1 (6 bases). V was pared by 4 bases and J by 8 bases, with 14 bases between. Germline V gives CDR1 LGHNA, CDR2 YSLEER. The CDR3 length is 13 residues. DNA for the CDR3: TGCGCCAGCAGCCCGCGGGGGGCGGCGGAAGCTTTCTTT. As protein: CASSPRGAAEAFF.

CDR3: CSAPSRSSYEQYF. The CDR3 bases are TGCAGTGCTCCCTCACGGAGCTCCTACGAGCAGTACTTC. The chain is built from TRBV20-1 and TRBJ2-7; D remains ambiguous. Trimming took 5 bases from V and 0 from J, leaving 11 bases between them. The CDR3 runs to 13 residues. The germline gives CDR1 DFQATT, CDR2 SNEGSKA (reference sequence).

The chain uses TRBV29-1 and TRBJ2-1; D gene uncertain. The CDR3 totals 12 residues. The V gene lost 0 bases and the J gene lost 9 bases, with 9 bases spanning the gap. Germline CDR1 SQVTM, CDR2 ANQGSEA. The CDR3 loop is CSVEDRLGEQFF. CDR3 DNA sequence: TGCAGCGTTGAAGATAGGTTAGGTGAGCAGTTCTTC.

This clonotype appeared many times. V gene TRBV27 combines with J gene TRBJ2-5, with 7 bases lining up with TRBD1. Germline-derived CDR1 and CDR2 are MNHEY and SMNVEV (reference sequence). The CDR3 length is 15 residues. J lost 2 bases, V lost 5 bases, and 8 bases had no gene match. CDR3 loop: CASSNRGQSQETQYF. For the CDR3, the DNA is TGTGCCAGCAGTAACCGGGGACAGTCACAAGAGACCCAGTACTTC.

This clonotype was recorded at least ten times. The chain couples TRBV7-8 to TRBJ2-7; 11 nucleotides match TRBD2. This CDR3 has 16 amino acids. Germline-derived CDR1 and CDR2 are SGHVS and FQNEAQ. V gave up 1 base and J gave up 6 bases; unmatched junction bases: 8. Written as DNA, the CDR3 is TGTGCCAGCAGCTTAGGACTAGCGGGAAGGGTGTTCGAGCAGTACTTC. Protein: CASSLGLAGRVFEQYF. The full variable domain, its missing parts supplied by reference TRBV7-8 and TRBJ2-7, is GAGVSQSPRYKVAKRGQDVALRCDPISGHVSLFWYQQALGQGPEFLTYFQNEAQLDKSGLPSDRFFAERPEGSVSTLKIQRTQQEDSAVYLCASSLGLAGRVFEQYFGPGTRLTVT.

The chain couples TRBV29-1 to TRBJ2-5, with D unclear. The CDR3 covers 15 residues. The V end was cut by 2 bases, the J end by 7 bases, with 20 bases between. Germline-derived CDR1 and CDR2 are SQVTM and ANQGSEA. CDR3 DNA: TGCAGCGTTGAATGGGTCGGCGGTCCCAATTGGACCCAGTACTTC. It codes for CSVEWVGGPNWTQYF.

The V call is TRBV20-1, the J call TRBJ1-1, with 8 bases identical to TRBD1. J was trimmed by 5 bases and V by 2 bases; bases with no gene match: 10. Germline V CDR1 and CDR2: DFQATT, SNEGSKA (reference sequence). This CDR3 contains 15 residues. CDR3: CSARLTQGAWTEAFF. The CDR3 nucleotides are TGCAGTGCTAGACTGACGCAGGGGGCTTGGACTGAAGCTTTCTTT.

This clonotype has a count of ten or more. The chain couples TRBV19 to TRBJ2-7; TRBD2 agrees at 9 bases. V shed 6 bases and J 5 bases; nucleotides not matched to a gene: 14. The CDR3 covers 16 residues. Germline loops: CDR1 LNHDA, CDR2 SQIVND (reference sequence). The CDR3, as DNA: TGTGCCAGTAGCCCGAGAGCGGGAGGTTTATCTAACGAGCAGTACTTC. It yields the protein CASSPRAGGLSNEQYF.

The CDR3: CASRTGGRTDTQYF. CDR3 DNA sequence: TGTGCCAGCAGGACAGGGGGCAGAACAGATACGCAGTATTTT. This chain joins TRBV12-3 or TRBV12-4 and TRBJ2-3, with 10 bases aligning to TRBD1. The junction had 3 bases not matched to a gene; V was cut back by 6 bases and J by 3 bases. The CDR3 extends over 14 amino acids.

This clonotype was observed at least ten times. The chain recombines TRBV12-3 or TRBV12-4 with TRBJ2-1, with no clear D. The CDR3 covers 12 residues. Trimming pared 10 bases from V and 2 bases from J, leaving 9 bases between. CDR3 DNA: TGTGCCACCTCAAGGGCCTACAATGAGCAGTTCTTC. Its translation: CATSRAYNEQFF.

This clonotype was detected many times. The chain has TRBV6-5 and TRBJ1-5, with D possibly TRBD1 on 6 matching bases. Germline V gene lookup returns CDR1 MNHEY and CDR2 SVGAGI. The CDR3 runs to 12 residues. Trimming pared 5 bases from V and 7 bases from J, leaving 9 bases between. This CDR3 is CASSTGSQPQHF. CDR3 bases: TGTGCCAGCAGTACAGGGTCCCAGCCCCAGCATTTT.

In its sample, this clonotype was seen many times. The rearrangement links TRBV7-9 to TRBJ2-7; 10 bases line up with TRBD2. The CDR3 covers 16 residues. Per germline, CDR1 SEHNR and CDR2 FQNEAQ (reference sequence). The J segment lost 3 bases and the V segment lost 5 bases, leaving 10 bases of the junction unmatched. CDR3 coding DNA: TGTGCCAGCAGCCCCCCCTTAGCGGGGGGCCACTACGAGCAGTACTTC. This encodes CASSPPLAGGHYEQYF.

This chain links TRBV7-9 with TRBJ2-1, with D unresolved. With 5 bases removed from V and 10 bases from J, the gap between germline ends came to 12 bases. Per the germline V gene, CDR1 is SEHNR and CDR2 is FQNEAQ (reference sequence). The CDR3 extends over 12 amino acids. CDR3 amino acids: CASSPGRPEQFF. The CDR3 DNA is TGTGCCAGCAGCCCTGGACGGCCCGAGCAGTTCTTC.

This clonotype was detected ten times or more. This chain uses TRBV12-3 or TRBV12-4 with TRBJ1-5; D call uncertain. The V and J ends lost 6 bases and 3 bases respectively, with 12 bases between them. The CDR3 has 14 residues. The CDR3 is CASSPLDTNQPQHF. The CDR3, as DNA: TGTGCCAGCAGCCCACTTGACACCAATCAGCCCCAGCATTTT.

Only a few counts were recorded for this clonotype. The chain has TRBV29-1 and TRBJ1-2; a possible D gene is TRBD1 (5 bases). Germline CDR1 SQVTM, CDR2 ANQGSEA. The CDR3 has 15 residues. V shed 5 bases and J shed 8 bases, with 24 bases lying between them. CDR3 sequence reads: CSVSVEERGVSGYTF. CDR3 DNA sequence: TGCAGCGTTAGTGTTGAAGAAAGGGGCGTTTCGGGCTACACCTTC.

This clonotype was detected ten times or more. The chain carries TRBV29-1 and TRBJ2-3; 11 nucleotides agree with TRBD2. V lost 3 bases to trimming and J lost 5 bases; unmatched junction nucleotides: 7. Germline lookup yields CDR1 SQVTM and CDR2 ANQGSEA. The CDR3 consists of 15 residues. CDR3: CSVDPHSGGGDTQYF. In nucleotides, the CDR3 is TGCAGCGTTGACCCCCATAGCGGGGGGGGAGATACGCAGTATTTT.

This clonotype was detected only a few times. The chain couples TRBV19 to TRBJ2-1; the match to TRBD2 covers 12 bases. CDR3 size: 17 residues. The germline V gene has CDR1 LNHDA and CDR2 SQIVND (reference sequence). V lost 2 bases, J lost 4 bases, and 6 bases stayed unmatched. The CDR3 reads CASSISLAGGPYNEQFF. CDR3 coding DNA: TGTGCCAGTAGTATATCACTAGCGGGAGGCCCGTACAATGAGCAGTTCTTC.

The chain is built from TRBV9 and TRBJ2-7, with D possibly being TRBD2 (6 bases). V was shortened by 0 bases and J by 7 bases, with 17 bases between the two germline ends. Germline V lookup: CDR1 SGDLS, CDR2 YYNGEE. This CDR3 is built from 15 residues. The CDR3 DNA reads as TGTGCCAGCAGCGTAGAAGATTGGGGAGGCGATGAGCAGTACTTC. Its protein product is CASSVEDWGGDEQYF.

In this sample, this clonotype turned up many times. V is TRBV29-1 and J is TRBJ2-3, with TRBD2 matching over 8 bases. In germline, CDR1 is SQVTM, CDR2 ANQGSEA. This CDR3 has 13 residues. V trimming: 4 bases; J trimming: 3 bases; junction bases outside the gene matches: 3. CDR3 in DNA: TGCAGCGTTGGCGGGAGGTCTACAGATACGCAGTATTTT. Its translation: CSVGGRSTDTQYF.

This clonotype occurred once. The DNA of the CDR3 is TGTGCCAGCAGCCAATTTGGAGGGGAATACGAGCAGTACTTC. This gives the protein CASSQFGGEYEQYF. J is TRBJ2-7 and V is TRBV7-9; TRBD2 might be the D (6 bases). The germline V and J ends were trimmed by 5 bases and 4 bases, with 15 bases remaining between them. The CDR3 is made up of 14 amino acids. The germline V gene has CDR1 SEHNR and CDR2 FQNEAQ (reference sequence).

This clonotype occurred a few times. This sequence joins TRBV7-4 and TRBJ1-1; D not certain. This CDR3 has 13 residues. Germline lookup yields CDR1 SGHVT and CDR2 SQSDAQ. The V end lost 1 base, the J end lost 6 bases, and 9 bases lay between the germline ends. The CDR3 spells CASSLGASAEAFF. DNA of the CDR3: TGTGCCAGCAGCTTAGGAGCAAGCGCTGAAGCTTTCTTT.

This chain connects TRBV4-3 to TRBJ2-3; 8 bases are a match to TRBD2. Germline V gene data show CDR1 as LGHNA and CDR2 as YSLEER. The V gene end was trimmed by 2 bases and the J gene end by 6 bases; junction bases not matched to a gene: 16. This CDR3 is 18 amino acids long. For the CDR3, the DNA is TGCGCCAGCAGCCAAAACCCTCCGGGACTAGAGACCAGGGATACGCAGTATTTT. It translates to CASSQNPPGLETRDTQYF.